This TCR beta chain was identified during a study of spatial heterogeneity in lung cancer. Looking at the study overall: Raw reads showed each unique TCR and UMI combination turning up more than ten times on average.

Every TCR cDNA molecule bore a unique molecular identifier. A single record per CDR3 protein comes from TCRdb applying MiXCR to the 5' RACE reads. In the table there are 20,000 or so distinct CDR3 sequences, about 3.3% of which are singletons. The sample's time point: sample taken at primary tumor resection. Whole RNA was taken from tumor, nontumor lung or frozen PBMC; it was then sequenced unsorted. This clonotype was detected ten times or more. The CDR3 length is 16 residues. Germline V lookup: CDR1 SGHRS, CDR2 YFSETQ. Trimming shortened V by 5 bases and J by 0 bases, and 15 bases separated the two germline ends.

J is TRBJ2-1 and V is TRBV5-1, with D perhaps assigned TRBD1 or TRBD2 (6 bases each). The specimen was PBMCs, collected at surgery. The TCR originated in a female donor with early-stage non-small cell lung cancer. CDR3 residues: CASSRGDTSSYNEQFF. The CDR3 DNA follows: TGCGCCAGCAGTAGGGGGGATACTAGCTCCTACAATGAGCAGTTCTTC.